The TCR beta chain described here comes from a study of cytomegalovirus exposure and HLA in healthy donors. Whole-study context: Counted in an early data release were tens of millions of unique TCRs from HLA-typed donors. Overall study results and limits: A later analysis revealed that TCR association rates differed between HLA loci, peaking at DRB1 and bottoming out at HLA-C. Accurate predictions that matched the HLA-A and HLA-B alleles of most subjects were reportedly made from TCR beta sequences.

This clone occurred a few times. The antigen is not known. The PCR made use of 60 Vbeta and 13 Jbeta primers. The table came from immunoSEQ multiplex PCR; TCRdb's copy has only in-frame clones and leaves some out. The top ten hold 5.5% to 7.5% of the sample, which has 98,000 or so clones, about 9.4% seen once. Regarding donors, all were healthy bone marrow donors. V was clipped by 2 bases and J by 4 bases, with 19 bases between them. The length of the CDR3 is 17 residues. Germline assignment: CDR1 SGHAT and CDR2 FQNNGV. V and J are TRBV11-2 and TRBJ2-3; maybe TRBD2 (6 bases). The clonotype comes from a man between 40 and 49 years old in good health and CMV-seropositive. The material sequenced was PBMCs. The CDR3 spells CASSLSPGLLGPDTQYF. The CDR3 region has the DNA TGTGCCAGCAGCTTATCTCCGGGACTTCTTGGCCCAGATACGCAGTATTTT.